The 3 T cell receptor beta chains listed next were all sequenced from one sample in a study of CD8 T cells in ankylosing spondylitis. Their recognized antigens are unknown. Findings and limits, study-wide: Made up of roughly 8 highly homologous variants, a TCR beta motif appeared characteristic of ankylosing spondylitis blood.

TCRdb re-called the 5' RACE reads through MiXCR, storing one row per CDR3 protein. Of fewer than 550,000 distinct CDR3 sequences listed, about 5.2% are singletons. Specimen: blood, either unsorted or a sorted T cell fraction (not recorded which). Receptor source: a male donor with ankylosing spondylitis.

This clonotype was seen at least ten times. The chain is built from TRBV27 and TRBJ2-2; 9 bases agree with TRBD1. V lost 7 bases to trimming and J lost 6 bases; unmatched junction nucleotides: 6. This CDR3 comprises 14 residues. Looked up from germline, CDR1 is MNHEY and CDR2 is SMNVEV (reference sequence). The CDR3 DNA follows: TGTGCCAGCACCGATGGGACAGGGCCCGGGGAGCTGTTTTTT. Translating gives CASTDGTGPGELFF.

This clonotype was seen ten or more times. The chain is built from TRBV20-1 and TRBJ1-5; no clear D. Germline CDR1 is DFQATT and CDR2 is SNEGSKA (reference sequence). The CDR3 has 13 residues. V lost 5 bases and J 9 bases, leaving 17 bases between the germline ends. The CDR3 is CSALTAHVAPQHF. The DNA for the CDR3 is TGCAGTGCTTTGACTGCACATGTTGCGCCCCAGCATTTT.

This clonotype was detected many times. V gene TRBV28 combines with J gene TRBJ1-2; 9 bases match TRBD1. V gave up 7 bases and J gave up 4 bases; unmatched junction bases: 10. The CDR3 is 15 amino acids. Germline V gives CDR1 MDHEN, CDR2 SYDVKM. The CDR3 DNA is TGTGCCAGCACCATCCGGGACAGGGCCCTCTATGGCTACACCTTC. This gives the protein CASTIRDRALYGYTF.